This note documents a single T cell receptor (beta chain) sequence. The source of the sample is a study of OX40 agonist ivuxolimab in advanced cancers. Looked up from germline, CDR1 is SGHDT and CDR2 is YYEEEE. CDR3 length: 15 amino acids. Trimming cost V 1 base and J 2 bases, with 13 bases left between them. This table comes from immunoSEQ multiplex PCR, and its TCRdb copy is limited to in-frame clones, with some not included. This table has tens of thousands of clones, 80% to 85% appearing once. Sequenced material: CD4+ or CD8+ T cells sorted from blood, taken in a trial of the OX40 agonist ivuxolimab. This receptor was taken from an adult with an advanced solid tumor such as melanoma, head and neck, liver or kidney cancer. V usage is TRBV5-6 and J usage is TRBJ2-7; D perhaps matches TRBD1 (6 bases). CDR3 sequence reads: CASSLYPTGTYEQYF. CDR3 in DNA: TGTGCCAGCAGCTTGTACCCGACAGGAACCTACGAGCAGTACTTC.